This T cell receptor (beta chain) appears in the sequencing data of a study of CD8 T cells in Susac syndrome. Study observations and caveats: That the number of individuals in its TCR sequencing and HLA analysis was relatively small was acknowledged by the study.

Controls were healthy donors chosen to match patients in age and sex. For this clonotype: The antigen is not known.

Random hexamers were used to reverse transcribe roughly 0.45 to 1 ug of RNA. The immunoSEQ assay covered 54 Vbeta and 13 Jbeta segments for CDR3. TCRdb fed the immunoSEQ multiplex PCR reads into MiXCR, producing one record per CDR3 protein. The sample has just over 80,000 distinct CDR3 sequences; around 94% are singletons. This clonotype was sampled from a human donor in good health. The sequenced material came from CD8+ T cells from PBMCs.

Here the CDR3 reads CATSDPPNGYTF. Here the CDR3 DNA reads TGTGCCACCAGTGACCCCCCCAATGGCTACACCTTC. The rearrangement uses TRBV24-1 and TRBJ1-2; D gene uncertain. The CDR3 is 12 residues long. Trimming took 4 bases from V and 6 from J, leaving 8 bases between them. Germline-derived CDR1 and CDR2 are KGHDR and SFDVKD.